The sequence of this T cell receptor beta chain was determined in a study of T cell responses to AZD1222 COVID-19 vaccine. Only in-frame clones appear in the TCRdb table, and some are missing; sequencing was by immunoSEQ multiplex PCR. The sample lists more than 85,000 clones, 70% to 90% seen once, with about 15% in the top ten. Germline V gene data show CDR1 as LGHNA and CDR2 as YSLEER. Losses at the gene ends were 0 bases for V and 2 bases for J; bases not matched to a gene: 6. CDR3 length: 16 amino acids. This rearrangement joins TRBV4-3 to TRBJ1-1, with 7 bases fitting TRBD1. The TCR sequence derives from an adult in good health. The sample was peripheral blood, taken on day 0 of AZD1222 vaccination. The CDR3 coding sequence is TGCGCCAGCAGCCAAGAGGGCCAGGGGGTTAACACTGAAGCTTTCTTT. This sequence encodes CASSQEGQGVNTEAFF.